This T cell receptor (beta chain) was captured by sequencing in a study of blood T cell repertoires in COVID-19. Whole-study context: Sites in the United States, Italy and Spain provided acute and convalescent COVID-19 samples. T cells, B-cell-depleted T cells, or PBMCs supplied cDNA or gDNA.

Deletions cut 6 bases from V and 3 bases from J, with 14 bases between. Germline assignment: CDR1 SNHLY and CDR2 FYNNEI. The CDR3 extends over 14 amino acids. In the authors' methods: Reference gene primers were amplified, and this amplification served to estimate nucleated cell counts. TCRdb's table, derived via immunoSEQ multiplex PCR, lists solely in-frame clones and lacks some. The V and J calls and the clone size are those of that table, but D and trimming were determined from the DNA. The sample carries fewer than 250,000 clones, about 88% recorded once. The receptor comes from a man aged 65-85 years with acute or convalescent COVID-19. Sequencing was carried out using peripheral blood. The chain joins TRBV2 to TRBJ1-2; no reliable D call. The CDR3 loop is CASSLGPLDYGYTF. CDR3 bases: TGTGCCAGCAGCCTAGGCCCGTTGGACTATGGCTACACCTTC.